The 3 T cell receptor beta chains listed next were all sequenced from one sample in a study of T cell responses to AZD1222 COVID-19 vaccine. TCRdb keeps only in-frame clones here, not all; method: immunoSEQ multiplex PCR. The sample records about 120,000 clones, 85% to 95% being singletons. Specimen: peripheral blood, collected on day 0 of AZD1222 vaccination. Every receptor here comes from an adult in good health.

This clone was recorded a few times. The chain carries TRBV9 and TRBJ1-6; 7 positions agree with TRBD1. This CDR3 is 14 amino acids long. The trim removed 3 bases at V and 9 bases at J, leaving 6 bases unmatched. Germline CDR1 and CDR2: SGDLS and YYNGEE. The CDR3 DNA follows: TGTGCCAGCAGCGCCACAGGGGAGGGTTCACCCCTCCACTTT. Protein: CASSATGEGSPLHF.

The chain is built from TRBV7-6 and TRBJ2-1, with 15 bases that match TRBD2. With 4 bases clipped from V and 7 bases from J, the junction kept 2 bases outside the gene matches. CDR1 SGHVS and CDR2 FNYEAQ come from the germline V gene. There are 15 residues in the CDR3. This CDR3 is CASSWTSGGANEQFF. In DNA form, the CDR3 reads TGTGCCAGCAGCTGGACTAGCGGGGGGGCAAATGAGCAGTTCTTC.

The rearrangement joins TRBV18 to TRBJ1-2, with D possibly matching TRBD1 (6 bases). Germline CDR1 reads KGHSH; CDR2 reads LQKENI. The CDR3 has 14 residues. The germline V and J ends were trimmed by 5 bases and 4 bases, with 14 bases remaining between them. As DNA, the CDR3 is TGTGCCAGCTCAGGGGACACCAACTTCTATGGCTACACCTTC. It specifies CASSGDTNFYGYTF.